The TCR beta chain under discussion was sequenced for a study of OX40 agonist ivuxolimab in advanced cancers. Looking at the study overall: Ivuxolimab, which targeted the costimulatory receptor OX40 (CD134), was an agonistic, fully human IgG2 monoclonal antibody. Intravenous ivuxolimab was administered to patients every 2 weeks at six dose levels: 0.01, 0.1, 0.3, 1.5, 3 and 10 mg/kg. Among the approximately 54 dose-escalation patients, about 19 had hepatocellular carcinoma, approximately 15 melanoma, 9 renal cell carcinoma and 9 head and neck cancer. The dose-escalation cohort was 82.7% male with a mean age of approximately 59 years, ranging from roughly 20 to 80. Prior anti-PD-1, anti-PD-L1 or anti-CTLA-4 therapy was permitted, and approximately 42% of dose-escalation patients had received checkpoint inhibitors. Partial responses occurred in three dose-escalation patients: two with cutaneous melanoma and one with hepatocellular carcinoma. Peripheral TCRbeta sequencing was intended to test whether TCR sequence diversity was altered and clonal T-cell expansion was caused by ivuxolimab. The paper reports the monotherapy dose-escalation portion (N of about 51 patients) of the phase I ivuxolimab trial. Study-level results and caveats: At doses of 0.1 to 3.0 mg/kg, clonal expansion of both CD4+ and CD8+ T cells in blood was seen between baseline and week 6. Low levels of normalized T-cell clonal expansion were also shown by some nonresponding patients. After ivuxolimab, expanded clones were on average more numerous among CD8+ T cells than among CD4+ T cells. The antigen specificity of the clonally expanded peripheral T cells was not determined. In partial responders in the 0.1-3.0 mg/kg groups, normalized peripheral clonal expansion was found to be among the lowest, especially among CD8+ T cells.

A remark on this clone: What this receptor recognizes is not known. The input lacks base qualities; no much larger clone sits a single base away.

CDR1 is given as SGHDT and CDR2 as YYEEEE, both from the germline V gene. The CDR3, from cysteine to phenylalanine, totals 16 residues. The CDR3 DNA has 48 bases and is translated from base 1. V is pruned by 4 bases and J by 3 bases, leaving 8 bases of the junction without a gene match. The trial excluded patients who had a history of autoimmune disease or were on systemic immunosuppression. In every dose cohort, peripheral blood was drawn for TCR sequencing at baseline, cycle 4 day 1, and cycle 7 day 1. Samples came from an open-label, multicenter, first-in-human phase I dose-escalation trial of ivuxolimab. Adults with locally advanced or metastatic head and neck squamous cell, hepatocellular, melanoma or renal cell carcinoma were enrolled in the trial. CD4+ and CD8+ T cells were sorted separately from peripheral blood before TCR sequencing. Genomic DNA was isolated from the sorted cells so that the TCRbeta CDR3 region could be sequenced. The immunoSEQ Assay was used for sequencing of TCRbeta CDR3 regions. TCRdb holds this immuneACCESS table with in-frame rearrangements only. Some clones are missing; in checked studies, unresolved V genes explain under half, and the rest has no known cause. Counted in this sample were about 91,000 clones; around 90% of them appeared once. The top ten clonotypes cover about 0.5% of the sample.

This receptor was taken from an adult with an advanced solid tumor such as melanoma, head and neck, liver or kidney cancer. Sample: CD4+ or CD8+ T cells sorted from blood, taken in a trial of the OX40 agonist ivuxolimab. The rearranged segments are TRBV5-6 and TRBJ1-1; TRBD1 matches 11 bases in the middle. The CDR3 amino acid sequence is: CASSGGQGVEDTEAFF. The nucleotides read TGTGCCAGCAGCGGGGGACAGGGGGTAGAGGACACTGAAGCTTTCTTT.